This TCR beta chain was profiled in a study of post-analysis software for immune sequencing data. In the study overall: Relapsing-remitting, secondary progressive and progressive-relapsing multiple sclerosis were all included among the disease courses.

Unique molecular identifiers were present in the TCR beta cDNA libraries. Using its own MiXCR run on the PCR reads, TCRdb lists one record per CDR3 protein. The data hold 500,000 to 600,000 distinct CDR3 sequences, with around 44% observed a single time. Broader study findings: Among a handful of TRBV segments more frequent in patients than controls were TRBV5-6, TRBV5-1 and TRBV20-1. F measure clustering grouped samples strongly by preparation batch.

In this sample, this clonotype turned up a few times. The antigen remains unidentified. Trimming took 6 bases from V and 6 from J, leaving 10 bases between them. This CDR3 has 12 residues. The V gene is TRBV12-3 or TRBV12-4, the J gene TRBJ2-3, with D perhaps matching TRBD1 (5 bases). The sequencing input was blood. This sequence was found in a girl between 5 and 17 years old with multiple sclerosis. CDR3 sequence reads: CASRAGADTQYF. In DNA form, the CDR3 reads TGTGCCAGCAGAGCTGGGGCGGATACGCAGTATTTT.